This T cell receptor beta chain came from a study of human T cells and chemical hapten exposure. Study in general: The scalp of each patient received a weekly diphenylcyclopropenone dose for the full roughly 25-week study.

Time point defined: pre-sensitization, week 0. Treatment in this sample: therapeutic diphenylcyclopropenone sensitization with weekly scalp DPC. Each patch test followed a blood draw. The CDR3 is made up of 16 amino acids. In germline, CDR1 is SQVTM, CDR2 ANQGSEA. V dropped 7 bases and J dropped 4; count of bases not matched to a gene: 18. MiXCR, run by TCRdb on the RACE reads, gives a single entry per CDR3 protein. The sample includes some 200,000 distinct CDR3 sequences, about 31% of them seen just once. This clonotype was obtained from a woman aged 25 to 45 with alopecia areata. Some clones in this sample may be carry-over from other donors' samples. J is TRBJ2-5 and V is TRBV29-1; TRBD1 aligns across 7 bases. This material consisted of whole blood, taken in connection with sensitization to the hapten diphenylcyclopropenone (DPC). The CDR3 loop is CSGALRQGTLGETQYF. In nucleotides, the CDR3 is TGCAGCGGTGCCCTCCGACAGGGAACATTAGGAGAGACCCAGTACTTC. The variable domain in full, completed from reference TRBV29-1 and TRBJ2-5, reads SAVISQKPSRDICQRGTSLTIQCQVDSQVTMMFWYRQQPGQSLTLIATANQGSEATYESGFVIDKFPISRPNLTFSTLTVSNMSPEDSSIYLCSGALRQGTLGETQYFGPGTRLLVL.